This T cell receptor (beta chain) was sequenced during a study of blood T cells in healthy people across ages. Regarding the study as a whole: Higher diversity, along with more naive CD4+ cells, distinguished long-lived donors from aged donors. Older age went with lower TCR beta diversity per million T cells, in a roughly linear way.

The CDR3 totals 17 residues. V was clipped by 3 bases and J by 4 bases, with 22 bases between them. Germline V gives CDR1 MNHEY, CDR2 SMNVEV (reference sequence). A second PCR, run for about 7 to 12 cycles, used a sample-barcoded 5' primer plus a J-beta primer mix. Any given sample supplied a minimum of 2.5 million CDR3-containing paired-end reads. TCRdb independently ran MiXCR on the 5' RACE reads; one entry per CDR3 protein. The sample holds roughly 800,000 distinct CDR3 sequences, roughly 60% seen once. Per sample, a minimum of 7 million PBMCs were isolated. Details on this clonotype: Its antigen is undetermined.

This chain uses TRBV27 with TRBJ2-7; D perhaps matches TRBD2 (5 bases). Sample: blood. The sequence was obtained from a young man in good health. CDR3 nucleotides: TGTGCCAGCAGTTTCGCCGGGAAGGTTATGTCCGGTTACGAGCAGTACTTC. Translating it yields CASSFAGKVMSGYEQYF.